Below, 2 T cell receptor beta chains from the same sample are listed, as sequenced in a study of OX40 agonist ivuxolimab in advanced cancers. Libraries were prepared by immunoSEQ multiplex PCR; TCRdb keeps only in-frame clonotypes and omits some of them. The data contain about 35,000 clones, approximately 80% of them seen just once; the ten biggest clones take up 9.5% to 15%. Sequences were derived from CD4+ or CD8+ T cells sorted from blood, sampled in a trial of the OX40 agonist ivuxolimab. Receptors were obtained from an adult with an advanced solid tumor such as melanoma, head and neck, liver or kidney cancer.

Only a few counts were recorded for this clone. The gene calls are TRBV7-2 and TRBJ1-3; D unclear. V was shortened by 4 bases and J by 0 bases, with 10 bases between the two germline ends. CDR3 length: 15 amino acids. Germline CDR1 SGHTA, CDR2 FQGNSA. Here the CDR3 reads CASSSRKSSGNTIYF. The CDR3 DNA sequence: TGTGCCAGCAGCTCCCGAAAAAGCTCTGGAAACACCATATATTTT.

The gene calls are TRBV19 and TRBJ2-5, with D unclear. The CDR3 contains 13 residues. Germline V gives CDR1 LNHDA, CDR2 SQIVND (reference sequence). V dropped 6 bases and J dropped 3 bases, with 11 bases sitting between them. CDR3 in amino acids: CASSPRQKETQYF. The CDR3 nucleotides are TGTGCCAGTAGCCCACGTCAAAAAGAGACCCAGTACTTC.